Presented here are 8 T cell receptor beta chains from one specimen sequenced in a study of PD-1 blockade in classical Hodgkin lymphoma. The time point: cycle 4 day 1 (C4D1), after 6 weeks of nivolumab. Brentuximab vedotin exposure varied, and every patient relapsed after autologous stem cell transplantation. By magnetic negative selection, CD4+ T cells were purified from thawed PBMCs. Some clones are missing from TCRdb's copy, which holds only in-frame ones; the method was immunoSEQ multiplex PCR. The sample gives around 18,000 clones, around 79% of which show up once; 2% to 2.5% is in the top ten. The sample here was CD4+ T cells from blood, taken before the fourth cycle of nivolumab. Receptor source: a human donor with classical Hodgkin lymphoma.

This clone was seen more than once but under ten times. V and J are TRBV2 and TRBJ1-6; no definite D call. From germline, CDR1 is SNHLY and CDR2 FYNNEI. V lost 7 bases, J lost 12 bases, and 16 bases lay in between. The CDR3 sequence is 13 residues long. CDR3 protein: CASNQDPSGPLHF. CDR3 bases: TGTGCCAGCAACCAGGATCCTTCGGGACCCCTCCACTTT.

The rearrangement links TRBV10-3 to TRBJ1-3; 8 bases align to TRBD1. V was clipped by 6 bases and J by 8 bases; unmatched bases: 6. The CDR3 loop spans 13 amino acids. Germline CDR1 reads ENHRY; CDR2 reads SYGVKD. The CDR3 nucleotides read TGTGCCATCAGGACGACAGGGGTGGACACCATATATTTT. This encodes CAIRTTGVDTIYF.

The rearrangement joins TRBV5-6 to TRBJ2-2; 7 bases match TRBD1. The V gene end was trimmed by 5 bases and the J gene end by 4 bases; junction bases not matched to a gene: 11. Looked up from germline, CDR1 is SGHDT and CDR2 is YYEEEE. The CDR3 is 16 amino acids. The CDR3 is CASRSGGLGVTGELFF. CDR3 coding DNA: TGTGCCAGCAGGTCAGGGGGTTTGGGAGTCACCGGGGAGCTGTTTTTT.

This chain joins TRBV9 and TRBJ1-2, with a weak D call TRBD1 (6 bases). V was clipped by 4 bases and J by 8 bases, with 21 bases between them. CDR1 is SGDLS, CDR2 YYNGEE, per germline. This CDR3 spans 15 amino acids. The CDR3: CASSPRDNYPGGYTF. Here the CDR3 DNA reads TGTGCCAGCAGCCCTCGGGACAACTACCCGGGCGGCTACACCTTC. The full variable domain, rest sourced from reference TRBV9 and TRBJ1-2, is DSGVTQTPKHLITATGQRVTLRCSPRSGDLSVYWYQQSLDQGLQFLIQYYNGEERAKGNILERFSAQQFPDLHSELNLSSLELGDSALYFCASSPRDNYPGGYTFGSGTRLTVV.

This rearrangement joins TRBV11-2 to TRBJ2-1; D possibly corresponds to TRBD2 (6 bases). The CDR3 spans 16 residues. Germline V gives CDR1 SGHAT, CDR2 FQNNGV. Trimming removed 2 bases from V and 0 bases from J, with 11 bases in between. CDR3 protein: CASSLSAGSSYNEQFF. The CDR3 nucleotides are TGTGCCAGCAGCTTATCTGCGGGGAGCTCCTACAATGAGCAGTTCTTC.

The chain has TRBV27 and TRBJ2-1; TRBD2 matches at 9 bases. This CDR3 comprises 16 residues. Unmatched junction bases numbered 12, after V lost 3 bases and J lost 9 bases. Germline CDR1 is MNHEY and CDR2 is SMNVEV (reference sequence). CDR3 in DNA: TGTGCCAGCAGTTTTCATAGCGGGAGCGAGGCGGGTGAGCAGTTCTTC. Protein product: CASSFHSGSEAGEQFF.

This chain links TRBV15 with TRBJ2-7; D remains unclear. Germline V gives CDR1 LNHNV, CDR2 YYDKDF (reference sequence). V lost 3 bases and J lost 3, with 12 bases in between. This CDR3 contains 14 residues. CDR3 sequence (DNA): TGTGCCACCAGCAGGGCCTTCGGGTACTACGAGCAGTACTTC. Its translation is CATSRAFGYYEQYF.

The count of this clone is one. The chain has TRBV7-2 and TRBJ1-2; D is ambiguous. Trimming pared 5 bases from V and 2 bases from J, leaving 9 bases between. This CDR3 has 13 residues. Germline CDR1 and CDR2: SGHTA and FQGNSA. The CDR3 region has the DNA TGTGCCAGCAGCCCTGAAGGGAACTATGGCTACACCTTC. Amino acid sequence: CASSPEGNYGYTF.